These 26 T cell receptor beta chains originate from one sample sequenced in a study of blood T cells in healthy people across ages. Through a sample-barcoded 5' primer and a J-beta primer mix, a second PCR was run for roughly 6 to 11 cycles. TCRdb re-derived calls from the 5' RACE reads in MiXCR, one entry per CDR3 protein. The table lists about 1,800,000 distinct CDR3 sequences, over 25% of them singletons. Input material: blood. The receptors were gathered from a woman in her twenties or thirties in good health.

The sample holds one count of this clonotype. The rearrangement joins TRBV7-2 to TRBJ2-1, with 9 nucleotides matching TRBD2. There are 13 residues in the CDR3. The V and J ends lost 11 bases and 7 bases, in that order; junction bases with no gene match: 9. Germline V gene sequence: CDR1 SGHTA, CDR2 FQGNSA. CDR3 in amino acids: CAGSGRIRNEQFF. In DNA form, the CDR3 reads TGTGCCGGTAGCGGGAGAATCCGGAATGAGCAGTTCTTC.

Here the CDR3 reads CSANRGSVQHF. CDR3 nucleotide sequence: TGCAGTGCGAACAGAGGTTCCGTCCAGCATTTT. This chain uses TRBV20-1 with TRBJ1-5; D is unclear. Trimming pared 6 bases from V and 12 bases from J, leaving 15 bases between. The CDR3 is 11 residues long. The germline V gene encodes CDR1 DFQATT and CDR2 SNEGSKA (reference sequence).

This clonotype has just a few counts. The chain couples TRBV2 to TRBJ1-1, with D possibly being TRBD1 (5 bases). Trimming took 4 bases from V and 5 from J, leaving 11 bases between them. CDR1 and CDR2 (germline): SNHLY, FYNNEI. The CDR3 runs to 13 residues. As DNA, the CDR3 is TGTGCCAGCAGTGGGGACGCGGGGACTGAAGCTTTCTTT. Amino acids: CASSGDAGTEAFF.

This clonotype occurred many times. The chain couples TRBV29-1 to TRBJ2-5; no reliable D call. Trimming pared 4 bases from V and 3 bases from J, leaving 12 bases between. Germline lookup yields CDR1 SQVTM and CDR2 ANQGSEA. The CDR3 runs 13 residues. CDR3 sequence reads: CSVGETMKETQYF. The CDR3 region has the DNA TGCAGCGTTGGTGAGACAATGAAAGAGACCCAGTACTTC.

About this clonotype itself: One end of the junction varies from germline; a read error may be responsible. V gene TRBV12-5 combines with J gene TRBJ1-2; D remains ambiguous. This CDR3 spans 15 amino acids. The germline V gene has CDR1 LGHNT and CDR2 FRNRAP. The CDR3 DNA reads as TGTGCTAGTGGTTTGCCGGGTGCTTCAGCCTATGACTACACCTTC. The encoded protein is CASGLPGASAYDYTF.

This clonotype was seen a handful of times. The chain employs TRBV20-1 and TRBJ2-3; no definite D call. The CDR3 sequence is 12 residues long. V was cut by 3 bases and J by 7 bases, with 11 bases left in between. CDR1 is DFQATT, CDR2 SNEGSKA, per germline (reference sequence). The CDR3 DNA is TGCAGTGCTAGCCCAAGAGGCTATACGCAGTATTTT. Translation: CSASPRGYTQYF.

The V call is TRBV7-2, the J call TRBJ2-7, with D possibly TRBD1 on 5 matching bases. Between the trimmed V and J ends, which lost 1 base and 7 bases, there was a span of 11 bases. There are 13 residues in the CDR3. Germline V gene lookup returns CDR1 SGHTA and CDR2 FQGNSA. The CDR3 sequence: CASSLGLYREQYF. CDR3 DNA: TGTGCCAGCAGCTTAGGGCTTTACAGGGAGCAGTACTTC.

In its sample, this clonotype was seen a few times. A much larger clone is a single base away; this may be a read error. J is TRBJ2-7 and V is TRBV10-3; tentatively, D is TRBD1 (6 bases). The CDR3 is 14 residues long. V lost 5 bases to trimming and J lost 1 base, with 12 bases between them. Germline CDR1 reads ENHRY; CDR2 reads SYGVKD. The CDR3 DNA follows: TGTGCCATCAGTCGACGACAGGAGTCCTACGAGCAGTACTTC. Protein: CAISRRQESYEQYF.

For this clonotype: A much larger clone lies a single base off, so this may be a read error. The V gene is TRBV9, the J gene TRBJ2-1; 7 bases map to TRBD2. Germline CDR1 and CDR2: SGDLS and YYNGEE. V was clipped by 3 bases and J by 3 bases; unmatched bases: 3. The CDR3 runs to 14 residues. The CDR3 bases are TGTGCCAGCAGCGCCCGGGACTACTACAATGAGCAGTTCTTC. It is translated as CASSARDYYNEQFF.

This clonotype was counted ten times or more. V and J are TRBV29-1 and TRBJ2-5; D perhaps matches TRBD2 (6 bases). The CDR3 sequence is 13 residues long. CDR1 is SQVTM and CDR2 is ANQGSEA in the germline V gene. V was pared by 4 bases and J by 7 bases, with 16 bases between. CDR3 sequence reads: CSVGDSRDGTQYF. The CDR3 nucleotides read TGCAGCGTTGGGGACTCACGCGATGGGACCCAGTACTTC.

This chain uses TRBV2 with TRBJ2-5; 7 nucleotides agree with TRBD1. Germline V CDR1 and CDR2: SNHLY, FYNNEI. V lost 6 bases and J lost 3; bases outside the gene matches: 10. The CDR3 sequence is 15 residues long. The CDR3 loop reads CASSRPPDRKETQYF. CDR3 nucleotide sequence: TGTGCCAGCAGCCGGCCCCCGGACAGGAAAGAGACCCAGTACTTC.

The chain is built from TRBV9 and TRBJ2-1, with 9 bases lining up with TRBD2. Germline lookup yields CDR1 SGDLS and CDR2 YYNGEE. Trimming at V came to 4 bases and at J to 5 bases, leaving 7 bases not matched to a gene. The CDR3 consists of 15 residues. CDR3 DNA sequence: TGTGCCAGCAGCCCCGGACTAGCGTGGGACAATGAGCAGTTCTTC. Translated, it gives CASSPGLAWDNEQFF. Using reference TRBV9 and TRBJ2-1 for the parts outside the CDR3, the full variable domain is DSGVTQTPKHLITATGQRVTLRCSPRSGDLSVYWYQQSLDQGLQFLIQYYNGEERAKGNILERFSAQQFPDLHSELNLSSLELGDSALYFCASSPGLAWDNEQFFGPGTRLTVL.

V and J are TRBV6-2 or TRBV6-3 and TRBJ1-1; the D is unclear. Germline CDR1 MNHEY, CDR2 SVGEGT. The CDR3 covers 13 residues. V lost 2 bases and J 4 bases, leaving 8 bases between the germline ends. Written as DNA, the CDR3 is TGTGCCAGCAGTTACGTGGATGGCACTGAAGCTTTCTTT. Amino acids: CASSYVDGTEAFF.

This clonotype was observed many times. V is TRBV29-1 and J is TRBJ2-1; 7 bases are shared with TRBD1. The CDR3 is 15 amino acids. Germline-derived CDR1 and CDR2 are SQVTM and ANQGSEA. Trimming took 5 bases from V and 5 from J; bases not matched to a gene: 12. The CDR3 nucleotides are TGCAGCGTTCCCTCCCGGGACAGCCCCAACAATGAGCAGTTCTTC. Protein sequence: CSVPSRDSPNNEQFF.

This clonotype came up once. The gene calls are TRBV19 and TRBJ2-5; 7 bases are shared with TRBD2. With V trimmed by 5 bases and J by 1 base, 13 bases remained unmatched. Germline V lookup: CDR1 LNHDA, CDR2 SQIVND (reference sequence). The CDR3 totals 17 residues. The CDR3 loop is CASSGSEGSGFQETQYF. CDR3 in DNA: TGTGCCAGTAGTGGGTCCGAGGGTAGCGGGTTCCAAGAGACCCAGTACTTC.

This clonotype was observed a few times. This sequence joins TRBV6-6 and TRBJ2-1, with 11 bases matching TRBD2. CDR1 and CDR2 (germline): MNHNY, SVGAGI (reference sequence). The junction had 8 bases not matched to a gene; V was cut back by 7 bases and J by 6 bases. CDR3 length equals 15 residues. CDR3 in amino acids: CASTLAGGPTNEQFF. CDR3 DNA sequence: TGTGCCAGCACCTTAGCGGGGGGGCCAACCAATGAGCAGTTCTTC.

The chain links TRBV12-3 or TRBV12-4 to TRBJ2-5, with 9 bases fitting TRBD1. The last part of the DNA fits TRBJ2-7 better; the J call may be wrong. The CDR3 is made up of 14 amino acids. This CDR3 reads CASSLTGGFSEQYF. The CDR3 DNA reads TGTGCCAGCAGTTTGACAGGGGGGTTCAGCGAGCAGTACTTC.

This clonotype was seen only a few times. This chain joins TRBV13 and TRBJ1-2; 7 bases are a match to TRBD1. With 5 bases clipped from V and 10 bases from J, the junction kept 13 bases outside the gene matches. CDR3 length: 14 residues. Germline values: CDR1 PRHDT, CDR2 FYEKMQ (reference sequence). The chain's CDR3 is CASSPAGTDSSYTF. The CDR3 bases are TGTGCCAGCAGCCCGGCCGGGACAGACTCTTCCTACACCTTC.

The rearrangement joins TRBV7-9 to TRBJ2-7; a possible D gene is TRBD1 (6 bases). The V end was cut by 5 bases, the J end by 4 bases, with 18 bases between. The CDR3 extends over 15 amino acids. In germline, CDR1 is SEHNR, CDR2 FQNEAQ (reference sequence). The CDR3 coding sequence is TGTGCCAGCAGCCTGTCACAGGGATCGGGGTACGAGCAGTACTTC. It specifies CASSLSQGSGYEQYF.

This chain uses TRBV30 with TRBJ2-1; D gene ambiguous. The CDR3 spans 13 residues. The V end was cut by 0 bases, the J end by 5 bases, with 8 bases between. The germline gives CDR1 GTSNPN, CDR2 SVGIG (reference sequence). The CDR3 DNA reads TGTGCCTGGAGTGTATCTGGGGACAATGAGCAGTTCTTC. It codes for CAWSVSGDNEQFF. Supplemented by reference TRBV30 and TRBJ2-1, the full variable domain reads SQTIHQWPATLVQPVGSPLSLECTVEGTSNPNLYWYRQAAGRGLQLLFYSVGIGQISSEVPQNLSASRPQDRQFILSSKKLLLSDSGFYLCAWSVSGDNEQFFGPGTRLTVL.

The CDR3 here is CASSYNPEYNEQYF. The CDR3, as DNA: TGTGCCAGCAGTTACAATCCAGAGTACAATGAGCAGTACTTC. This sequence joins TRBV6-2 or TRBV6-3 and TRBJ2-4; D is undetermined. CDR1 is MNHEY and CDR2 is SVGEGT in the germline V gene. The CDR3 is 14 residues long. Trimming removed 2 bases from V and 13 bases from J, with 18 bases in between.

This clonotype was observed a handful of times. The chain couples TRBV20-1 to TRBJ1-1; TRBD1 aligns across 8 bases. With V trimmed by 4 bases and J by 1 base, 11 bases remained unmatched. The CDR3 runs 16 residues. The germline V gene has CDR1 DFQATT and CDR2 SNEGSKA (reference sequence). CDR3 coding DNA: TGCAGTGCTAAACGTCCCGGGACAGGCTCGAACACTGAAGCTTTCTTT. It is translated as CSAKRPGTGSNTEAFF.

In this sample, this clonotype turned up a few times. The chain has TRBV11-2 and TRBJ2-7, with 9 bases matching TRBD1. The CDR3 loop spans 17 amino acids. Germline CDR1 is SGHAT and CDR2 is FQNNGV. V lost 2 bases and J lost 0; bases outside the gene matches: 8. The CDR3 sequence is CASSLNPGQGSSYEQYF. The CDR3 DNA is TGTGCCAGCAGCTTAAACCCCGGACAGGGGAGCTCCTACGAGCAGTACTTC.

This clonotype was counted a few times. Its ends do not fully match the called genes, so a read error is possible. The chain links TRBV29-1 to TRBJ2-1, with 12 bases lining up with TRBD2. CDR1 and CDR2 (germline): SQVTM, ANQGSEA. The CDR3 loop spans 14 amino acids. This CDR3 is CSVEGLAGINEQFF. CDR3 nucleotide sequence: TGCAGTGTTGAAGGACTAGCGGGAATTAATGAGCAGTTCTTC.

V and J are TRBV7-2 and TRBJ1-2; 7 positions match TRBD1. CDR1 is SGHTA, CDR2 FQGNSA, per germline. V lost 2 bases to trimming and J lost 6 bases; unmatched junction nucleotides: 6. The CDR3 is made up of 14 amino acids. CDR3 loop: CASSLRQGWNGYTF. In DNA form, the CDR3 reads TGTGCCAGCAGCTTAAGACAGGGATGGAATGGCTACACCTTC.

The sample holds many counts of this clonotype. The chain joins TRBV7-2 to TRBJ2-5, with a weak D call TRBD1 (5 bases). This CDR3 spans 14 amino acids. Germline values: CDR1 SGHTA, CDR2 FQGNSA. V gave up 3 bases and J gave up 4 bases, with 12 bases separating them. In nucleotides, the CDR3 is TGTGCCAGCAGCTTGGATTGGGGCGGAGAGACCCAGTACTTC. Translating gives CASSLDWGGETQYF.